These 8 T cell receptor beta chains were sequenced from one sample in a study of naive and memory T cell subsets. The beta constant-region primer was an equimolar mix of two oligonucleotides covering TRBC1 and TRBC2. Each CDR3 protein is one row after TCRdb ran MiXCR on the UMI-ligation and nested PCR reads. The profile shows around 160,000 distinct CDR3 sequences, over 15% of them singletons. The sequencing input was naive CD4+ T cells from blood. The receptor source for this set is a human donor in good health.

The rearrangement joins TRBV7-8 to TRBJ2-2, with a tentative D call TRBD2 (6 bases). V was cut by 4 bases and J by 3 bases, with 15 bases left in between. Per germline, CDR1 SGHVS and CDR2 FQNEAQ. This CDR3 comprises 16 residues. The CDR3 nucleotides read TGTGCCAGCAGCTCCTACGGGAGTCGGGACACCGGGGAGCTGTTTTTT. It codes for CASSSYGSRDTGELFF.

The J gene is TRBJ2-1, the V gene TRBV9; 10 nucleotides line up with TRBD2. Germline CDR1 SGDLS, CDR2 YYNGEE. There are 16 residues in the CDR3. The trim removed 0 bases at V and 10 bases at J, leaving 10 bases unmatched. This chain's CDR3 is CASSVVGSSGRREQFF. The CDR3 DNA follows: TGTGCCAGCAGCGTAGTAGGCTCTAGCGGGAGACGAGAGCAGTTCTTC. The whole variable domain, filled in from reference TRBV9 and TRBJ2-1, reads DSGVTQTPKHLITATGQRVTLRCSPRSGDLSVYWYQQSLDQGLQFLIQYYNGEERAKGNILERFSAQQFPDLHSELNLSSLELGDSALYFCASSVVGSSGRREQFFGPGTRLTVL.

There are many counts of this clonotype. The V gene is TRBV11-3, the J gene TRBJ2-2, with 9 bases aligning to TRBD1. Germline V gives CDR1 SGHNT, CDR2 YENEEA. Trimming at V came to 9 bases and at J to 4 bases, leaving 6 bases not matched to a gene. This CDR3 spans 14 amino acids. The CDR3 here is CASTGGAATGELFF. The CDR3 region has the DNA TGTGCCAGTACAGGGGGCGCGGCCACCGGGGAGCTGTTTTTT.

This clonotype appeared a few times. The V gene is TRBV6-2 or TRBV6-3, the J gene TRBJ2-2, with D maybe TRBD2 (6 bases). This CDR3 comprises 13 residues. V dropped 6 bases and J dropped 5 bases, with 10 bases sitting between them. The germline V gene has CDR1 MNHEY and CDR2 SVGEGT. In DNA, the CDR3 is TGTGCCAGCAGGGCGGGACCTACCGGGGAGCTGTTTTTT. Protein sequence: CASRAGPTGELFF.

This rearrangement joins TRBV7-9 to TRBJ2-2; D may be TRBD1 (6 bases). CDR1 and CDR2 (germline): SEHNR, FQNEAQ (reference sequence). CDR3 length: 14 amino acids. V was clipped by 0 bases and J by 6 bases, with 8 bases between them. CDR3 loop: CASSLARGSGELFF. The CDR3, as DNA: TGTGCCAGCAGCTTAGCCAGGGGTTCCGGGGAGCTGTTTTTT. Supplemented by reference TRBV7-9 and TRBJ2-2, the full variable domain reads DTGVSQNPRHKITKRGQNVTFRCDPISEHNRLYWYRQTLGQGPEFLTYFQNEAQLEKSRLLSDRFSAERPKGSFSTLEIQRTEQGDSAMYLCASSLARGSGELFFGEGSRLTVL.

The rearrangement links TRBV20-1 to TRBJ2-7, with TRBD2 matching over 7 bases. The V gene end was trimmed by 1 base and the J gene end by 6 bases; junction bases not matched to a gene: 9. From germline, CDR1 is DFQATT and CDR2 SNEGSKA (reference sequence). This CDR3 contains 14 residues. Written as DNA, the CDR3 is TGCAGTGCTAGAGGATCCAGCGGGAAGGGCGAGCAGTACTTC. Translation gives CSARGSSGKGEQYF.

V is TRBV10-3 and J is TRBJ1-1; no reliable D call. With 10 bases removed from V and 1 base from J, the gap between germline ends came to 13 bases. Germline CDR1 reads ENHRY; CDR2 reads SYGVKD. CDR3 size: 13 residues. The CDR3 here is CATLNSRNTEAFF. The CDR3, as DNA: TGTGCCACTTTAAATTCCAGGAACACTGAAGCTTTCTTT.

V is TRBV7-2 and J is TRBJ1-6; 9 nucleotides align to TRBD1. This CDR3 contains 15 residues. The trim removed 1 base at V and 8 bases at J, leaving 3 bases unmatched. Germline loops: CDR1 SGHTA, CDR2 FQGNSA. The CDR3 nucleotides are TGTGCCAGCAGCTTAGAACAGGGGGCTTATTCACCCCTCCACTTT. It translates to CASSLEQGAYSPLHF.